A selection of T cell receptor beta chains follows, all from one sample in a study of blood T cell repertoires in COVID-19. Assay used: immunoSEQ multiplex PCR; TCRdb lists only in-frame clones, some missing. The table has 97,000 or so clones, about nine tenths seen once. Sequencing was performed on peripheral blood. The receptors were gathered from a woman in her forties or fifties with COVID-19, enrolled during active disease. The CDR3 runs from the conserved cysteine through the conserved F or W. Fields, in order: D gene, J gene, V gene, clone size, CDR3 protein, CDR3 DNA. A D gene is named only where the DNA matches it firmly. Some rows mark clone size as missing; the rest say once, few, many or name a class of expanded clone.

d_gene: -; j_gene: TRBJ2-3; v_gene: TRBV5-4; abundance: -; CDR3aa: CASSSRLEGTDTQYF; CDR3nt: TGTGCCAGCAGCTCCCGACTAGAGGGCACAGATACGCAGTATTTT
d_gene: -; j_gene: TRBJ2-1; v_gene: TRBV15; abundance: -; CDR3aa: CATSRGGIEQFF; CDR3nt: TGTGCCACCAGCAGAGGGGGCATTGAGCAGTTCTTC
d_gene: -; j_gene: TRBJ1-3; v_gene: TRBV6-2/TRBV6-3; abundance: -; CDR3aa: CASSFARVGGGNTIYF; CDR3nt: TGTGCCAGCAGTTTCGCCCGTGTAGGAGGAGGAAACACCATATATTTT
d_gene: TRBD1; j_gene: TRBJ1-4; v_gene: TRBV2; abundance: -; CDR3aa: CASSGGDSNEKLFF; CDR3nt: TGTGCCAGCAGTGGGGGGGACAGTAATGAAAAACTGTTTTTT
d_gene: -; j_gene: TRBJ1-4; v_gene: TRBV7-2; abundance: few; CDR3aa: CASSLNLPATNEKLFF; CDR3nt: TGTGCCAGCAGCTTAAACTTACCTGCAACTAATGAAAAACTGTTTTTT
d_gene: -; j_gene: TRBJ1-6; v_gene: TRBV6-6; abundance: -; CDR3aa: CASWPGSPDYNSPLHF; CDR3nt: TGTGCCAGCTGGCCGGGATCCCCGGACTATAATTCACCCCTCCACTTT
d_gene: -; j_gene: TRBJ1-1; v_gene: TRBV30; abundance: -; CDR3aa: CAWSVFERTFF; CDR3nt: TGTGCCTGGAGTGTATTCGAGCGAACTTTCTTT
d_gene: -; j_gene: TRBJ2-7; v_gene: TRBV3-1/TRBV3-2; abundance: -; CDR3aa: CASSPQRSAYEQYF; CDR3nt: TGTGCCAGCAGCCCGCAGCGGTCCGCCTACGAGCAGTACTTC
d_gene: TRBD2; j_gene: TRBJ2-1; v_gene: TRBV11-3; abundance: -; CDR3aa: CASSLWASGVLNEQFF; CDR3nt: TGTGCCAGCAGCTTATGGGCTAGCGGGGTTCTCAATGAGCAGTTCTTC
d_gene: -; j_gene: TRBJ1-5; v_gene: TRBV5-1; abundance: -; CDR3aa: CASSFYTDQPQHF; CDR3nt: TGCGCCAGCAGCTTCTATACAGATCAGCCCCAGCATTTT
d_gene: -; j_gene: TRBJ1-3; v_gene: TRBV10-3; abundance: -; CDR3aa: CAISESSRAASGNTIYF; CDR3nt: TGTGCCATCAGTGAGTCCTCGCGGGCAGCCTCTGGAAACACCATATATTTT
d_gene: TRBD2; j_gene: TRBJ2-1; v_gene: TRBV4-2; abundance: -; CDR3aa: CASSHSGGLYNEQFF; CDR3nt: TGTGCCAGCAGCCATAGCGGGGGCCTCTACAATGAGCAGTTCTTC
d_gene: -; j_gene: TRBJ2-5; v_gene: TRBV5-4; abundance: -; CDR3aa: CASSQGQETQYF; CDR3nt: TGTGCCAGCAGTCAGGGGCAAGAGACCCAGTACTTC
d_gene: -; j_gene: TRBJ1-2; v_gene: TRBV5-8; abundance: -; CDR3aa: CASNRGGLGGYTF; CDR3nt: TGTGCCAGCAACCGGGGGGGGCTCGGTGGCTACACCTTC
d_gene: TRBD1; j_gene: TRBJ2-1; v_gene: TRBV7-3; abundance: -; CDR3aa: CASSLTRQGYNEQFF; CDR3nt: TGTGCCAGCAGCTTAACTAGACAGGGCTACAATGAGCAGTTCTTC
d_gene: TRBD1; j_gene: TRBJ2-7; v_gene: TRBV7-6; abundance: -; CDR3aa: CASSPGQGYEQYF; CDR3nt: TGTGCCAGCAGCCCAGGACAGGGGTACGAGCAGTACTTC
d_gene: -; j_gene: TRBJ1-5; v_gene: TRBV7-2; abundance: -; CDR3aa: CASSLEAGVVQPQHF; CDR3nt: TGTGCCAGCAGCTTAGAGGCAGGGGTGGTTCAGCCCCAGCATTTT
d_gene: -; j_gene: TRBJ1-2; v_gene: TRBV2; abundance: -; CDR3aa: CASRADSLVYGYTF; CDR3nt: TGTGCCAGCAGGGCGGACAGCCTAGTCTATGGCTACACCTTC
d_gene: -; j_gene: TRBJ1-6; v_gene: TRBV2; abundance: -; CDR3aa: CASSAGIKQGSPLHF; CDR3nt: TGTGCCAGCAGCGCAGGGATCAAGCAAGGTTCACCCCTCCACTTT
d_gene: -; j_gene: TRBJ1-1; v_gene: TRBV5-1; abundance: -; CDR3aa: CASSSYREGNTEAFF; CDR3nt: TGCGCCAGCAGCTCTTACAGGGAGGGGAACACTGAAGCTTTCTTT
d_gene: -; j_gene: TRBJ2-2; v_gene: TRBV4-2; abundance: -; CDR3aa: CASSQGHTNTGELFF; CDR3nt: TGTGCCAGCAGCCAAGGACATACTAACACCGGGGAGCTGTTTTTT
d_gene: TRBD2; j_gene: TRBJ2-3; v_gene: TRBV24-1; abundance: -; CDR3aa: CATSDASPGTSGGTSTDTQYF; CDR3nt: TGTGCCACCAGTGACGCTTCCCCCGGGACTAGCGGGGGGACTAGCACAGATACGCAGTATTTT